Listed below are T cell receptor beta chains from one sample, sequenced in a study of PD-L1 blockade in urothelial cancer. Generated by immunoSEQ multiplex PCR, the TCRdb table keeps only in-frame clones and is missing some. The table includes some 60,000 clones, about 86% detected once. Sequencing used PBMCs, obtained around atezolizumab (anti-PD-L1) treatment. The receptors come from a man aged 45 to 65 with urothelial cancer. The CDR3 runs from the conserved cysteine through the conserved F or W. D genes are given only for firm matches. Some rows have no size entry. The others give once, few or many, or a class for an expanded clone.

j_call v_call d_call clone_size cdr3_aa cdr3_nt
TRBJ1-1 TRBV6-1 - - CASSATLNTEAFF TGTGCCAGCAGTGCTACGTTGAACACTGAAGCTTTCTTT
TRBJ1-1 TRBV7-2 TRBD1 - CASSYTGGLNTEAFF TGTGCCAGCAGCTATACAGGGGGATTGAACACTGAAGCTTTCTTT
TRBJ2-3 TRBV5-5 TRBD1 - CASSLGTGVNTDTQYF TGTGCCAGCAGCTTAGGAACAGGGGTGAACACAGATACGCAGTATTTT
TRBJ2-5 TRBV4-2 TRBD1 - CASSQDFGRQGPQETQYF TGTGCCAGCAGCCAAGATTTCGGGCGACAGGGACCCCAAGAGACCCAGTACTTC
TRBJ2-7 TRBV28 TRBD2 - CASSFGLAGRYEQYF TGTGCCAGCAGTTTCGGACTAGCGGGACGCTACGAGCAGTACTTC
TRBJ2-4 TRBV6-6 - - CASRGLTKNIQYF TGTGCCAGCAGGGGCCTGACCAAAAACATTCAGTACTTC
TRBJ1-1 TRBV28 - - CASRGPNTEAFF TGTGCCAGCAGGGGCCCGAACACTGAAGCTTTCTTT
TRBJ2-5 TRBV23-1 - - CASSQSEKETQYF TGCGCCAGCAGTCAATCAGAGAAAGAGACCCAGTACTTC
TRBJ1-1 TRBV28 TRBD1 - CASSTQQGAAEAFF TGTGCCAGCAGTACCCAACAGGGGGCGGCTGAAGCTTTCTTT
TRBJ2-2 TRBV11-3 - - CASSLGGPVGELFF TGTGCCAGCAGCTTAGGGGGGCCCGTCGGGGAGCTGTTTTTT
TRBJ1-4 TRBV2 TRBD1 - CASSERTGGPRSEKLFF TGTGCCAGCAGTGAGCGGACAGGCGGGCCGCGGTCTGAAAAACTGTTTTTT
TRBJ1-1 TRBV27 - medium-sized CASSLQGYMNTEAFF TGTGCCAGCAGTTTACAGGGGTACATGAACACTGAAGCTTTCTTT
TRBJ1-4 TRBV21-1 - - CASSRPDRGRLNEKLFF TGTGCCAGCAGCAGGCCGGACAGGGGGCGACTAAATGAAAAACTGTTTTTT
TRBJ2-7 TRBV7-7 TRBD2 - CASSAGLAGEEQYF TGTGCTAGCAGCGCGGGACTAGCGGGGGAAGAGCAGTACTTC
TRBJ1-2 TRBV5-1 TRBD1 - CASRNTGVSVGYGYTF TGCGCCAGCAGAAACACAGGGGTATCGGTGGGCTATGGCTACACCTTC
TRBJ2-1 TRBV11-3 TRBD2 - CASSLGGTSAYNEQFF TGTGCCAGCAGCTTAGGGGGGACTAGCGCTTACAATGAGCAGTTCTTC
TRBJ1-4 TRBV18 - - CASSLPQGGSEKLFF TGTGCCAGCTCGCTACCCCAGGGAGGGTCTGAAAAACTGTTTTTT